Following are 12 T cell receptor beta chains from one sample sequenced in a study of cytotoxic CD8 clonotypes in ibrutinib-treated CLL. The method was immunoSEQ multiplex PCR; TCRdb's version includes in-frame clones alone and lacks a portion of them. The table has over 70,000 clones, roughly 77% seen once; the top ten hold approximately 4.4%. The material sequenced was PBMCs, taken after 12 months of ibrutinib treatment. These receptors were taken from a human donor with chronic lymphocytic leukemia.

This clone was observed a few times. The chain links TRBV4-2 to TRBJ2-2; TRBD2 agrees at 8 bases. Trimming cost V 4 bases and J 8 bases; bases outside gene matches: 3. CDR1 and CDR2 (germline): LGHNA, YNFKEQ. The CDR3 runs to 13 residues. Here the CDR3 DNA reads TGTGCCAGCAGCCCCGGGAGGGCGGGGGAGCTGTTTTTT. Amino acids: CASSPGRAGELFF.

The chain carries TRBV28 and TRBJ1-5; a possible D gene is TRBD1 (5 bases). The CDR3 spans 12 residues. The ends were cut back, 6 bases at V and 7 bases at J, with 10 bases in the middle. Germline-derived CDR1 and CDR2 are MDHEN and SYDVKM. The DNA for the CDR3 is TGTGCCAGCAGCCCGGGGGGGCAGCCCCAGCATTTT. It translates to CASSPGGQPQHF.

This clone was picked up a small number of times. In DNA form, the CDR3 reads TGCGCCAGCAGCTTGGGGGGGACCCGGCGGGCCTACGAGCAGTACTTC. This gives the protein CASSLGGTRRAYEQYF. The chain links TRBV5-1 to TRBJ2-7, with D perhaps being TRBD1 or TRBD2 (5 bases each). CDR1 and CDR2 from the germline V gene are SGHRS and YFSETQ. Trimming shortened V by 0 bases and J by 2 bases, and 15 bases separated the two germline ends. This CDR3 is 16 amino acids long.

The sample holds a few counts of this clone. This chain joins TRBV20-1 and TRBJ1-1; D is unresolved. From germline, CDR1 is DFQATT and CDR2 SNEGSKA (reference sequence). The ends were cut back, 4 bases at V and 2 bases at J, with 5 bases in the middle. This CDR3 is built from 11 residues. CDR3 nucleotides: TGCAGTGCTACTTCCAACACTGAAGCTTTCTTT. Amino acids: CSATSNTEAFF.

The chain couples TRBV15 to TRBJ2-7; 10 bases fit TRBD1. The CDR3 loop spans 15 amino acids. The V gene end was trimmed by 3 bases and the J gene end by 4 bases; junction bases not matched to a gene: 6. Germline CDR1 is LNHNV and CDR2 is YYDKDF (reference sequence). The CDR3 is CATSSHGTGVYEQYF. The CDR3 nucleotides read TGTGCCACCAGCAGCCACGGGACAGGGGTTTACGAGCAGTACTTC.

The chain carries TRBV11-2 and TRBJ2-4; 14 nucleotides align to TRBD2. Germline loops: CDR1 SGHAT, CDR2 FQNNGV. The CDR3 is made up of 16 amino acids. V lost 5 bases, J lost 8 bases, and 8 bases stayed unmatched. Here the CDR3 DNA reads TGTGCCAGCAGCGGGACTAGCGGGAGCCCGGGGGACATTCAGTACTTC. Its protein product is CASSGTSGSPGDIQYF.

There are many counts of this clone. The chain employs TRBV18 and TRBJ2-7; D perhaps matches TRBD2 (5 bases). The germline gives CDR1 KGHSH, CDR2 LQKENI. This CDR3 has 15 amino acids. Trimming took off 3 bases at V and 3 bases at J, with 15 bases between the two ends. The CDR3 spells CASSPSGDVGYEQYF. CDR3 bases: TGTGCCAGCTCACCGTCCGGGGATGTAGGCTACGAGCAGTACTTC.

J is TRBJ1-1 and V is TRBV6-6, with 7 positions matching TRBD1. The V and J ends lost 4 bases and 3 bases, in that order; junction bases with no gene match: 8. The CDR3 runs 15 residues. Germline V CDR1 and CDR2: MNHNY, SVGAGI (reference sequence). CDR3 DNA: TGTGCCAGCAGTTCCCGGACAGGCGTCCACACTGAAGCTTTCTTT. Translated, it gives CASSSRTGVHTEAFF.

The chain links TRBV28 to TRBJ2-3; no definite D call. Trimming removed 5 bases at V and 3 bases at J, with 15 bases between. The CDR3 loop spans 15 amino acids. Germline V CDR1 and CDR2: MDHEN, SYDVKM. CDR3 in amino acids: CASSPPAVGTDTQYF. The CDR3 DNA follows: TGTGCCAGCAGTCCCCCGGCTGTGGGGACAGATACGCAGTATTTT. Using reference TRBV28 and TRBJ2-3 for the parts outside the CDR3, the full variable domain is DVKVTQSSRYLVKRTGEKVFLECVQDMDHENMFWYRQDPGLGLRLIYFSYDVKMKEKGDIPEGYSVSREKKERFSLILESASTNQTSMYLCASSPPAVGTDTQYFGPGTRLTVL.

This clone was counted at least ten times. The rearrangement joins TRBV27 to TRBJ1-2; D is ambiguous. This CDR3 has 14 amino acids. Germline V gene sequence: CDR1 MNHEY, CDR2 SMNVEV (reference sequence). The V and J ends lost 6 bases and 5 bases respectively, with 16 bases between them. CDR3 residues: CASRPRGGPYGYTF. DNA of the CDR3: TGTGCCAGCAGGCCCCGTGGAGGGCCTTATGGCTACACCTTC.

This clone was detected only a few times. This chain uses TRBV18 with TRBJ2-7; tentative D call: TRBD2 (5 bases). The V gene lost 3 bases and the J gene lost 7 bases, with 7 bases spanning the gap. CDR3 length: 11 residues. Germline V gives CDR1 KGHSH, CDR2 LQKENI. CDR3 in amino acids: CASSPGEEQYF. DNA for the CDR3: TGTGCCAGCTCACCCGGGGAGGAGCAGTACTTC.

The CDR3, as DNA: TGTGCCAGCGGGGGGACGGTCTATGGCTACACCTTC. It encodes CASGGTVYGYTF. The rearrangement joins TRBV6-1 to TRBJ1-2, with D maybe TRBD1 (5 bases). Germline V gene data show CDR1 as MNHNS and CDR2 as SASEGT. The CDR3 sequence is 12 residues long. The germline V and J ends were trimmed by 8 bases and 4 bases, with 11 bases remaining between them.